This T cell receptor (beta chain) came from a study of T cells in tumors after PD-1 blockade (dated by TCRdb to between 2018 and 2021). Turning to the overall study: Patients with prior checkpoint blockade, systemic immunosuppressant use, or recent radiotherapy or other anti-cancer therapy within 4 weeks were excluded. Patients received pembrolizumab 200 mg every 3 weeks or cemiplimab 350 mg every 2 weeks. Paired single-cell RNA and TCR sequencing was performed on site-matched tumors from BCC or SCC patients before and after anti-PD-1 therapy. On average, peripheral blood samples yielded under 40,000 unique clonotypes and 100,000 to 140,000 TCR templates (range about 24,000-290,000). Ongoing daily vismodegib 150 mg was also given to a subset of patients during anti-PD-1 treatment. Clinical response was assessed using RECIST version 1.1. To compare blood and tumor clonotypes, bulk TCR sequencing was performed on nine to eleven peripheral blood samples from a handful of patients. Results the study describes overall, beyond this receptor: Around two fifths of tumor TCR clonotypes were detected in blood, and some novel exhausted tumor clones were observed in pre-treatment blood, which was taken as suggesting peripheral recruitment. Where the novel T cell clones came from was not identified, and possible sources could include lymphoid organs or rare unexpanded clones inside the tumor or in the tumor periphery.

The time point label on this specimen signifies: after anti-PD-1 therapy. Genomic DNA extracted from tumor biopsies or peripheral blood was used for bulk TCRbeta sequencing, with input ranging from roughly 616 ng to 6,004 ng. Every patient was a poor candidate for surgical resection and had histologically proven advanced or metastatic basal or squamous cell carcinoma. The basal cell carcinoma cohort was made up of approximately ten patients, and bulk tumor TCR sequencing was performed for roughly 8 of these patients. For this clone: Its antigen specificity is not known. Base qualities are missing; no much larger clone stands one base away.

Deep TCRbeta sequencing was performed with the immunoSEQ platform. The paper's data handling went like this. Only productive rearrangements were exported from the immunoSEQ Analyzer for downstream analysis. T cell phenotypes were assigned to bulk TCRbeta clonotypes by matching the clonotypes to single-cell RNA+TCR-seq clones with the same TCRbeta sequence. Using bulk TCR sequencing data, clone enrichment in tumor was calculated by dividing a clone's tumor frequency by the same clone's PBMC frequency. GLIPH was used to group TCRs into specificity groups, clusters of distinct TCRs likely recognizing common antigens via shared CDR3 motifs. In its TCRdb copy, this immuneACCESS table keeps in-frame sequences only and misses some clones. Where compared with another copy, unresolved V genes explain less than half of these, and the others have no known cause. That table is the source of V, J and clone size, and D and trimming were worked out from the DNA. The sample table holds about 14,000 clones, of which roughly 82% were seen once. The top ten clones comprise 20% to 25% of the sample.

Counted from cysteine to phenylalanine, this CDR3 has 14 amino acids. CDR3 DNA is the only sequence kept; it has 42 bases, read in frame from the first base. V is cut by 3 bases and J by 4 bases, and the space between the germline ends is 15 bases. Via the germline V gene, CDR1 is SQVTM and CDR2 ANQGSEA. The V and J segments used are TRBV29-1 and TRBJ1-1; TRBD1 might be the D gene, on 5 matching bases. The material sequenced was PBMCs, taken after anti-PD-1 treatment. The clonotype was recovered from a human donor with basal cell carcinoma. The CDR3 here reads CSVEGERGGTEAFF. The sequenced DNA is TGCAGCGTTGAGGGCGAGAGGGGAGGCACTGAAGCTTTCTTT.